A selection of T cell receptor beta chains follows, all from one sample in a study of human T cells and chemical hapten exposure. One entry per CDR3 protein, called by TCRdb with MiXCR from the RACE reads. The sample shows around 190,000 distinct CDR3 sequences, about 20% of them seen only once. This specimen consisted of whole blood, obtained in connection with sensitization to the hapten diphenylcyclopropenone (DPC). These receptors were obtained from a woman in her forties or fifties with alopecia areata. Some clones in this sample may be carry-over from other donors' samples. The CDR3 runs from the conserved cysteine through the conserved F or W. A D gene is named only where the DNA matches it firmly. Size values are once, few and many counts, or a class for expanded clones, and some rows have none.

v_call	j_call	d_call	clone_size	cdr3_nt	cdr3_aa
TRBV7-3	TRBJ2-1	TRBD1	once	TGTGCCAGCAGCATATCGGGACAGAACAATGAGCAGTTCTTC	CASSISGQNNEQFF
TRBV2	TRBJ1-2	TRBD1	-	TGTGCCAGCAGGCGGTCGGGACAGAGTTATGGCTACACCTTC	CASRRSGQSYGYTF
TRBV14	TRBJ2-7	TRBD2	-	TGTGCCAGCAGCCGCCGAGTAGCGGGAAGGTACGAGCAGTACTTC	CASSRRVAGRYEQYF
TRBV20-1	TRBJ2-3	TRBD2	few	TGCAGTGCTCCGGGACTAGCGATTAGCACAGATACGCAGTATTTT	CSAPGLAISTDTQYF
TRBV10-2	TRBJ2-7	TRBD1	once	TGCGCCAGCAGTGAAGGGACAGGGTCCTACGAGCAGTACTTC	CASSEGTGSYEQYF
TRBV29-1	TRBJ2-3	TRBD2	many	TGCAGCGTCTTACTAGCGGGAGGCTCAGATACGCAGTATTTT	CSVLLAGGSDTQYF
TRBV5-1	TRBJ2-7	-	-	TGCGCCAGCAGTCGGGGGTCCTACGAGCAGTACTTC	CASSRGSYEQYF
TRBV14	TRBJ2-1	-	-	TGTGCCAGCAGCCAAGAAGGGAGACGCTGGGTCCATGAGCAGTTCTTC	CASSQEGRRWVHEQFF
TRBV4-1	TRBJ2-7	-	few	TGCGCCAGCAGCCAGGCCTTACAAGGTATCTACGAGCAGTACTTC	CASSQALQGIYEQYF
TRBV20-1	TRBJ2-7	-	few	TGCAGTGCCCAGGGGACGGAAGGGGCCTACGAGCAGTACTTC	CSAQGTEGAYEQYF
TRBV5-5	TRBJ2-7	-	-	TGTGCCAGCAGCTTGGGGCAGATTACCTACGAGCAGTACTTC	CASSLGQITYEQYF
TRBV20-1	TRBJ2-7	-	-	TGCAGTGCTAGAGTTCAATTGGGTCGCTACGAGCAGTACTTC	CSARVQLGRYEQYF
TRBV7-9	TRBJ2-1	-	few	TGTGCCAGCAGCCGTAAGGACTACGGGAATTACAATGAGCAGTTCTTC	CASSRKDYGNYNEQFF
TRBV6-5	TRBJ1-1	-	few	TGTGCCAGCAGCCTTCTTGGCAGGCCCATGAACACTGAAGCTTTCTTT	CASSLLGRPMNTEAFF
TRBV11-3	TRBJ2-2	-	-	TGTGCCAGCAGCACCTACGGGACTGCGAACACCGGGGAGCTGTTTTTT	CASSTYGTANTGELFF
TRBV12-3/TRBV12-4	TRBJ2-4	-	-	TGTGCCAGCCGGGGAGGATTGGTCAAAAACATTCAGTACTTC	CASRGGLVKNIQYF
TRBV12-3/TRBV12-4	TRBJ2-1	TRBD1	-	TGTGCCAGCAGTGCAGGAGGACAGGGTGTGTCCTTCTTC	CASSAGGQGVSFF
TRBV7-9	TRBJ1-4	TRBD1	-	TGTGCCAGCAGCTTCCTTCAGACAGGGCTTAATGAAAAACTGTTTTTT	CASSFLQTGLNEKLFF
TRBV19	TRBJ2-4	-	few	TGTGCCAGTAGTATCGGCGGGGTGGCCAAAAACATTCAGTACTTC	CASSIGGVAKNIQYF
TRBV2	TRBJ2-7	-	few	TGTGCCAGCGGCCGGGACACTCAGCGTGGGGAGCAGTACTTC	CASGRDTQRGEQYF
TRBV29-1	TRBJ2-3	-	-	TGCAGCGTTGATTCAGGGACCACAGATACGCAGTATTTT	CSVDSGTTDTQYF
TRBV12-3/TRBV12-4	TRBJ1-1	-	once	TGTGCCAGCAGTTTAACGGTCCTCTTGACTGAAGCTTTCTTT	CASSLTVLLTEAFF
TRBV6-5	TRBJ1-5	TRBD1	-	TGTGCCAGCAGGGCAGGGGGTAATCAGCCCCAGCATTTT	CASRAGGNQPQHF
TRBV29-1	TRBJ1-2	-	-	TGCAGCGCTCAACTAGGGGAGGGCTATGGCTACACCTTC	CSAQLGEGYGYTF
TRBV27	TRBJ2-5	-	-	TGTGCCAGCAGAACAGCGGGTTTCCAAGAGACCCAGTACTTC	CASRTAGFQETQYF
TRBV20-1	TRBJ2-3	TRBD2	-	TGCAGTGCTAGAGGGACTAGTAATACGCAGTATTTT	CSARGTSNTQYF
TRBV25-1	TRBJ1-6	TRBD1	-	TGTGCCAGCAGTGGCCCGGGACAGAATAATTCACCCCTCCACTTT	CASSGPGQNNSPLHF
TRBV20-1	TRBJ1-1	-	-	TGCAGTGCTGGGACTTCCGTTGAAGCTTTCTTT	CSAGTSVEAFF
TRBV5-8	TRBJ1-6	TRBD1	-	TGTGCCAGCAGCTTCCGGGACAGAAATTCACCCCTCCACTTT	CASSFRDRNSPLHF
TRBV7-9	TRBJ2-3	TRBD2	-	TGTGCCAGCAGCTTAGAAGCGAGGGCTAGCGGTCGCACAGATACGCAGTATTTT	CASSLEARASGRTDTQYF
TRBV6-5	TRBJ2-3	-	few	TGTGCCAGCAGTTACTCCGGGGACACCACAGATACGCAGTATTTT	CASSYSGDTTDTQYF
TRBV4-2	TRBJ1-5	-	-	TGTGCCAGCAGCCAAGTTATCGGTCAAACAAATCAGCCCCAGCATTTT	CASSQVIGQTNQPQHF
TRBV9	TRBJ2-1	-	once	TGTGCCAGCAGCGTAGGCCCCCGGAATGAGCAGTTCTTC	CASSVGPRNEQFF
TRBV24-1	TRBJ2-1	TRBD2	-	TGTGCCACCAGTGCCCTTAGCGGGAGCCCCTACAATGAGCAGTTCTTC	CATSALSGSPYNEQFF
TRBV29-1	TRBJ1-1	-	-	-	CSVAPGTASFF
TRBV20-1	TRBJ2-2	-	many	TGCAGCGTTGGGCAAACGAACACCGGGGAGCTGTTTTTT	CSVGQTNTGELFF
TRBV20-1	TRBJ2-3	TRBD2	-	TGCAGTGCTTTTGGACTAGCTGACTTCGCAGATACGCAGTATTTT	CSAFGLADFADTQYF
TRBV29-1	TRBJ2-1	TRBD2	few	TGCAGCGTCGCAATTAATAGCGGGAGGAAGTTCTTC	CSVAINSGRKFF
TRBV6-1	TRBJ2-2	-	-	TGTGCCACCGAGAAGGAGGGGAGCACCGGGGAGCTGTTTTTT	CATEKEGSTGELFF
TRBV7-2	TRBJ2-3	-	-	TGTGCCAGCAGCTTTAACAGTCTCTCAGCAGATACGCAGTATTTT	CASSFNSLSADTQYF
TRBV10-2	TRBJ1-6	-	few	TGCGCCACTACCCCACTCAATTCACCCCTCCACTTT	CATTPLNSPLHF
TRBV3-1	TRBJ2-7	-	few	TGTGCCAGCAGCCAAAATTGGGACGAGCAGTACTTC	CASSQNWDEQYF
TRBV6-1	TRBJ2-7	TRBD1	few	TGTGCCAGCAGTGCTTCCGGACAGGGCCACGAGCAGTACTTC	CASSASGQGHEQYF
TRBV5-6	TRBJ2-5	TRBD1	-	TGTGCCAGCAGCGGAATGACAGGGATAAGTGAGACCCAGTACTTC	CASSGMTGISETQYF
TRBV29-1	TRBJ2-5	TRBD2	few	TGCAGCGTCGCTGGACTAGCGGGATTGGAGACCCAGTACTTC	CSVAGLAGLETQYF
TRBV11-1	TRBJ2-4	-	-	TGTGCCAGCAGCGGGGTCTCAGCCAAAAACATTCAGTACTTC	CASSGVSAKNIQYF
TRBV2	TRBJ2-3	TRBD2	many	TGTGCCAGCAGTGAAGGTAGCGGGAGGGCAGATACGCAGTATTTT	CASSEGSGRADTQYF
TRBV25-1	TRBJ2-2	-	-	TGTGCCAGCAGTGAATCCCAAGCGAACACCGGGGAGCTGTTTTTT	CASSESQANTGELFF
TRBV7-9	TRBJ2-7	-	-	TGTGCCAGCAGCTTAGAAGGCGGCTCCTACGAGCAGTACTTC	CASSLEGGSYEQYF
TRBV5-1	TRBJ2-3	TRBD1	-	TGCGCCAGCAGCCTCCAGACAGGGGGGCTCACAGATACGCAGTATTTT	CASSLQTGGLTDTQYF
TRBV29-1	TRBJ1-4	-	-	TGCAGCGTTGGGGGGGGGCTGGGTGAAAAACTGTTTTTT	CSVGGGLGEKLFF
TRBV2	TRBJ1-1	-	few	TGTGCCAGCCCGAGGCATGAAGCTTTCTTT	CASPRHEAFF
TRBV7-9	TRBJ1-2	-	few	TGTGCCAGCAGCTTAGGGGGAGGTATCTATGGCTACACCTTC	CASSLGGGIYGYTF